The 9 T cell receptor beta chains listed next were all sequenced from one sample in a study of beta chain features in type 1 diabetes. Study results and limitations: Significant though moderate, a shortening of TCRB CDR3s appeared in all four CD4+ subsets of Type 1 diabetes patients.

The antigens these receptors bind are not known. Sequenced material consisted of expressed TCRB transcripts (all of the isolated RNA was reverse transcribed). The method was immunoSEQ multiplex PCR; TCRdb's version includes in-frame clones alone and lacks a portion of them. Among more than 95,000 clones listed, approximately 30% were seen once. The sequencing input was central memory CD4+ T cells from blood. These TCRs come from a woman aged 18-35 years with type 1 diabetes.

The J gene is TRBJ2-5, the V gene TRBV6-5; D call uncertain. The V gene lost 2 bases and the J gene lost 5 bases, with 9 bases spanning the gap. The CDR3 runs 13 residues. Germline V lookup: CDR1 MNHEY, CDR2 SVGAGI. CDR3 region: CASSYDGSETQYF. The CDR3 nucleotides are TGTGCCAGCAGTTACGATGGCTCCGAGACCCAGTACTTC.

This clone was recorded only once. The chain employs TRBV30 and TRBJ2-5; weak D call: TRBD1 (5 bases). Germline loops: CDR1 GTSNPN, CDR2 SVGIG (reference sequence). The CDR3 covers 14 residues. Between the trimmed V and J ends, which lost 0 bases and 1 base, there was a span of 9 bases. CDR3 loop: CAWSVGATQETQYF. CDR3 nucleotide sequence: TGTGCCTGGAGTGTAGGGGCGACCCAAGAGACCCAGTACTTC.

This clone came up a few times. The chain uses TRBV4-3 and TRBJ1-2; a weak D match, TRBD1 (5 bases). The CDR3 covers 13 residues. The ends were cut back, 3 bases at V and 4 bases at J, with 9 bases in the middle. The germline CDR1 and CDR2 sequences are LGHNA and YSLEER. CDR3 in amino acids: CASSQPGIYGYTF. In DNA, the CDR3 is TGCGCCAGCAGCCAGCCAGGGATCTATGGCTACACCTTC.

This clone was counted between two and nine times. The rearrangement uses TRBV7-2 and TRBJ2-3; 15 bases align to TRBD2. The CDR3 loop spans 16 amino acids. V lost 4 bases, J lost 4 bases, and 3 bases stayed unmatched. Germline CDR1 and CDR2: SGHTA and FQGNSA. CDR3 protein: CASSSGLAGGPDTQYF. CDR3 nucleotides: TGTGCCAGCAGCTCCGGACTAGCGGGAGGGCCAGATACGCAGTATTTT.

This clone was seen a few times. The CDR3 coding sequence is TGTGCCAGCAGCTTAGAGCGGGCCGGGGGCTCTGGAAACACCATATATTTT. It is translated as CASSLERAGGSGNTIYF. The chain recombines TRBV11-2 with TRBJ1-3; D might be TRBD1 (5 bases). CDR1 is SGHAT, CDR2 FQNNGV, per germline. Trimming cost V 0 bases and J 0 bases, with 12 bases left between them. CDR3 size: 17 residues.

This chain links TRBV30 with TRBJ1-1; 10 bases match TRBD1. J was trimmed by 5 bases and V by 5 bases; bases with no gene match: 5. The germline CDR1 and CDR2 sequences are GTSNPN and SVGIG (reference sequence). This CDR3 spans 13 amino acids. CDR3 sequence (DNA): TGTGCCTGGGACAGGGGGCGCGGTACTGAAGCTTTCTTT. Translating gives CAWDRGRGTEAFF.

This clone was detected only a few times. The chain joins TRBV5-1 to TRBJ2-1; 7 bases align to TRBD2. CDR1 and CDR2 (germline): SGHRS, YFSETQ. The CDR3 runs to 19 residues. The V and J ends lost 4 bases and 1 base, in that order; junction bases with no gene match: 17. CDR3 sequence (DNA): TGCGCCAGCAGCCCCCGGACTAGAGTATTTGATGAGTCCTACAATGAGCAGTTCTTC. It yields the protein CASSPRTRVFDESYNEQFF. Supplemented by reference TRBV5-1 and TRBJ2-1, the full variable domain reads KAGVTQTPRYLIKTRGQQVTLSCSPISGHRSVSWYQQTPGQGLQFLFEYFSETQRNKGNFPGRFSGRQFSNSRSEMNVSTLELGDSALYLCASSPRTRVFDESYNEQFFGPGTRLTVL.

The chain links TRBV30 to TRBJ1-1; D possibly corresponds to TRBD1 (6 bases). Germline V lookup: CDR1 GTSNPN, CDR2 SVGIG (reference sequence). Trimming pared 7 bases from V and 2 bases from J, leaving 17 bases between. The CDR3 has 14 residues. CDR3 protein: CALKPDRRNTEAFF. In DNA form, the CDR3 reads TGTGCCTTAAAACCTGACAGGCGTAACACTGAAGCTTTCTTT.

The CDR3 is CASSIELAGFYNEQFF. Here the CDR3 DNA reads TGTGCCAGTAGTATAGAACTAGCGGGGTTCTACAATGAGCAGTTCTTC. The V and J genes are TRBV19 and TRBJ2-1; 10 bases align to TRBD2. CDR1 is LNHDA and CDR2 is SQIVND in the germline V gene (reference sequence). V lost 0 bases to trimming and J lost 3 bases; unmatched junction nucleotides: 2. The CDR3 runs to 16 residues.